The clone carrying this T cell receptor (beta chain) was seen a single time. The record originates from a study of cytomegalovirus exposure and HLA in healthy donors. The CDR3 extends over 16 amino acids. The V gene's germline CDR1 is SGDLS and CDR2 YYNGEE. With V trimmed by 0 bases and J by 8 bases, 6 bases remained unmatched. PCR involved 60 Vbeta and 13 Jbeta primers. TCRdb's table, derived via immunoSEQ multiplex PCR, lists solely in-frame clones and lacks some. The repertoire holds over 50,000 clones, with over 55% as singletons. The clonotype was recovered from a man aged 35 to 55 in good health and CMV-seropositive. This chain joins TRBV9 and TRBJ2-3, with TRBD2 matching over 13 bases. The sequenced sample consisted of PBMCs. The CDR3, as DNA: TGTGCCAGCAGCGTAGATACTAGCGGGGGGGAAAGTACGCAGTATTTT. Amino acids: CASSVDTSGGESTQYF.